This TCR beta chain was captured in a study of T-cell reconstitution after alpha-beta-depleted transplantation in children. Study-wide findings and caveats: There were some patients whose high TCRbeta diversity at day 60 came from surviving recipient T cells and thymic progenitors. Approximately two months post-transplant, alpha-beta T cells reportedly originated from several hundred expanded graft clones. A year post-transplant, T-cell counts and diversity derived mostly from newly produced T cells.

Of note for this clonotype: Its antigen is not identified.

TCRbeta library construction was performed incorporating unique molecular identifiers. TCRdb reprocessed the PCR reads with MiXCR, giving one entry per CDR3 protein. This sample yields about 4,900 distinct CDR3 sequences, of which roughly 25% are seen a single time; 30% to 45% belongs to the top ten. The sequencing here drew on PBMCs, mostly from graft donor cells, taken 60 days after TCRalphabeta/CD19-depleted stem cell transplant. This sequence originates from a male patient between 2 and 10 years old who had a stem cell transplant for acute lymphoblastic leukemia, so the T cells may come from the graft donor.

The CDR3 DNA follows: TGTGCCAGTAGTATAACTCGGGACAGGGTTCATGAGCAGTTCTTC. The encoded protein is CASSITRDRVHEQFF. This chain uses TRBV19 with TRBJ2-1; 9 nucleotides align to TRBD1. The ends lost 2 bases at V and 8 bases at J; junction bases unmatched: 7. The CDR3 totals 15 residues. Looked up from germline, CDR1 is LNHDA and CDR2 is SQIVND (reference sequence).